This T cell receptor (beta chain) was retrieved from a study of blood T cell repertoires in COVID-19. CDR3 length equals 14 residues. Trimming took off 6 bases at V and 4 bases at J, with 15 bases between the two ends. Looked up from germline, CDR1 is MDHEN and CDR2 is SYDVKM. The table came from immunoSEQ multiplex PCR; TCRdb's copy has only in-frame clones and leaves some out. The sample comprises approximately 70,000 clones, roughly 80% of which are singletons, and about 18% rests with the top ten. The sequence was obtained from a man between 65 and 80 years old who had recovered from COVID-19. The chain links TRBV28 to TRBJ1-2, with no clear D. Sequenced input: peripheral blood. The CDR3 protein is CASRPPGDSYGYTF. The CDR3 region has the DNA TGTGCCAGCAGGCCCCCCGGGGATTCCTATGGCTACACCTTC.